This T cell receptor (beta chain) was profiled in a study of blood T cell repertoires in COVID-19. Study in general: T cells, B-cell-depleted T cells, or PBMCs supplied cDNA or gDNA.

Here immunoSEQ multiplex PCR was the method, and the copy in TCRdb shows in-frame clones only, minus some. The sample holds around 160,000 clones; roughly 85% are singletons and the top ten take 8%. One Seattle source followed patients from active infection through their disease course. This CDR3 has 16 amino acids. The V segment lost 9 bases and the J segment 3 bases; nucleotides outside the gene matches: 13. The sequenced sample consisted of peripheral blood. The rearrangement joins TRBV5-7 to TRBJ2-2; 8 bases line up with TRBD2. TRBV5-7 is marked as an open reading frame, function uncertain. This sequence was found in a woman aged 55-75 years with COVID-19, enrolled during active disease. The CDR3 DNA reads as TGTGCCAACCCCATCGTCGGGGGGGGAGACACCGGGGAGCTGTTTTTT. It translates to CANPIVGGGDTGELFF.